This section outlines one TCR beta chain sequence together with its context. This record comes from a study of blood T cells in healthy people across ages. A second PCR, run for about 7 to 12 cycles, used a sample-barcoded 5' primer plus a J-beta primer mix. TCRdb called the 5' RACE reads again in MiXCR, with one record for every CDR3 protein. The table lists more than 1,000,000 distinct CDR3 sequences, under 30% of them singletons, with approximately 0.79% in the top ten. These data were also reused for a study on T cells of mothers and their children. That publication notes: Material was donated by three healthy Caucasian mothers and their six children.

This receptor was identified in a girl aged 2-10 years in good health. The specimen sequenced was blood.

The DNA for the CDR3 is TGCAGTGCTAGAGAAAGGGGGTTTAAGGACGAGCAGTACTTC. It is translated as CSARERGFKDEQYF. The chain couples TRBV20-1 to TRBJ2-5, with D maybe TRBD1 (6 bases). The J call may be mistaken, given a closer DNA end match to TRBJ2-7. The CDR3 has 14 amino acids. Germline V lookup: CDR1 DFQATT, CDR2 SNEGSKA (reference sequence).